This TCR beta chain derives from a study of somatic mutations in cytotoxic T cells in rheumatoid arthritis. Study at large: Among the T-cell populations stained with V beta antibodies, some were separated by flow sorting at nearly 100% purity, including V beta1+ cells whose TCRB was sequenced.

Generated by immunoSEQ multiplex PCR, the TCRdb table keeps only in-frame clones and is missing some. Of about 8,600 clones listed, less than 80% are singletons. Remarks on this clone: At the DNA level, this CDR3 is encoded by other sequences in the same sample as well.

The CDR3 is 15 amino acids. Germline CDR1 is LGHNT and CDR2 is FRNRAP. V lost 1 base to trimming and J lost 4 bases; unmatched junction nucleotides: 0. The TCR originated in a woman aged 45-60 years in good health. The rearrangement joins TRBV12-5 to TRBJ2-1; 11 bases map to TRBD2. Source material: CD8+ T cells sorted from blood. The CDR3 coding sequence is TGTGCTAGTGGTTTGGCTAGCGGGGGGTACAATGAGCAGTTCTTC. It is translated as CASGLASGGYNEQFF. Variable domain in full (rest from reference TRBV12-5 and TRBJ2-1): DARVTQTPRHKVTEMGQEVTMRCQPILGHNTVFWYRQTMMQGLELLAYFRNRAPLDDSGMPKDRFSAEMPDATLATLKIQPSEPRDSAVYFCASGLASGGYNEQFFGPGTRLTVL.